This T cell receptor (beta chain) was profiled in a study of cytomegalovirus exposure and HLA in healthy donors. Background on the study: A prior study identified 90 million to 120 million unique TCR beta sequences from roughly 180 million T cells. Regarding the study as a whole: Productive rates of about 87% or about 30% were seen for most TCR beta V segments in an earlier analysis. The likely origin of a cluster of highly shared sequence variants was a sequencing artifact.

The PCR ran on 60 Vbeta and 13 Jbeta primers. As handled by the study authors: A later analysis counted 65 million to 80 million unique TCR beta chains, some 12 million shared. Here immunoSEQ multiplex PCR was the method, and the copy in TCRdb shows in-frame clones only, minus some. V, J and clone size are taken as reported in that table, and D and trimming were inferred from the DNA itself. Among about 59,000 clones, roughly 84% were seen once, and the ten largest hold roughly 1.6%. Of note for this clone: The target antigen is unknown.

The source is a human donor in good health. The sample was PBMCs.

CDR3 nucleotide sequence: TGTGCCAGTCGTGCCAGGGACAGCCTCTATGGCTACACCTTC. Encoded protein: CASRARDSLYGYTF. The chain combines TRBV19 with TRBJ1-2; TRBD1 agrees at 7 bases. With 8 bases clipped from V and 4 bases from J, the junction kept 10 bases outside the gene matches. Germline V CDR1 and CDR2: LNHDA, SQIVND (reference sequence). The CDR3 extends over 14 amino acids.